This T cell receptor beta chain was obtained from a study of cytotoxic CD8 clonotypes in ibrutinib-treated CLL. Background on the study: The sample average was 255,043 productive templates and 94,082 productive rearrangements. Broader study findings: Measured clonality at baseline was greater than in age-matched healthy donors and tracked with circulating CD8+ T-cell counts.

Worth noting for this clone: Antigen: not known.

The CDR3 has 17 amino acids. Germline V lookup: CDR1 GTSNPN, CDR2 SVGIG (reference sequence). The V end lost 0 bases, the J end lost 0 bases, and 14 bases lay between the germline ends. The data were produced by immunoSEQ multiplex PCR, yet TCRdb's version contains in-frame clones alone and is incomplete. The sample has roughly 180,000 clones, under 90% seen once; the top ten hold about 4.5%. This TCR was recovered from a human donor with chronic lymphocytic leukemia. The sequenced sample was PBMCs, obtained after 24 months of ibrutinib treatment. This chain joins TRBV30 and TRBJ2-2; maybe TRBD1 (5 bases). This chain's CDR3 is CAWSVMYGRANTGELFF. The DNA for the CDR3 is TGTGCCTGGAGTGTAATGTATGGCAGGGCGAACACCGGGGAGCTGTTTTTT.